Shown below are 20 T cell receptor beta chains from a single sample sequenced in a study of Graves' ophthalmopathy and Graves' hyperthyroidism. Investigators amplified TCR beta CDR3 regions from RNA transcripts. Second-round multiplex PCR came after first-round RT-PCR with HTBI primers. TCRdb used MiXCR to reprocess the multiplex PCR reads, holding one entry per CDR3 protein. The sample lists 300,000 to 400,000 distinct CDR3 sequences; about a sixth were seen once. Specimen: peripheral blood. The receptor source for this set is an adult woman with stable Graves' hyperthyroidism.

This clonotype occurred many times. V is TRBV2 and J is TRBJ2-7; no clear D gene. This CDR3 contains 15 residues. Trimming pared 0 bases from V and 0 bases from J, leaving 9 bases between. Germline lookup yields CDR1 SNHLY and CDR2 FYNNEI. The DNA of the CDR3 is TGTGCCAGCAGTGAAGCGCGTAGGGCCTCCTACGAGCAGTACTTC. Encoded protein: CASSEARRASYEQYF.

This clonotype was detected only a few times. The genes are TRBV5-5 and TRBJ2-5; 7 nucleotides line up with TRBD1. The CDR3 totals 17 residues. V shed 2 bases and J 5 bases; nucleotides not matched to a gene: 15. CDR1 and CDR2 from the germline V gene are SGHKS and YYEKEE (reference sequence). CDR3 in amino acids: CASSFLRRTGDWETQYF. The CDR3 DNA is TGTGCCAGCAGCTTCCTACGACGGACAGGCGATTGGGAGACCCAGTACTTC.

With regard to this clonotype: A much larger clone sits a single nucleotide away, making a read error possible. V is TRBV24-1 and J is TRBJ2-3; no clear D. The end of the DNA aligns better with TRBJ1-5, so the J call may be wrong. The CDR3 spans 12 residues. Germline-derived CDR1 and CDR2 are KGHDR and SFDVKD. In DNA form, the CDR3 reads TGTGCCACCAGTGGAACAGCAGATACGCAGCATTTT. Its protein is CATSGTADTQHF.

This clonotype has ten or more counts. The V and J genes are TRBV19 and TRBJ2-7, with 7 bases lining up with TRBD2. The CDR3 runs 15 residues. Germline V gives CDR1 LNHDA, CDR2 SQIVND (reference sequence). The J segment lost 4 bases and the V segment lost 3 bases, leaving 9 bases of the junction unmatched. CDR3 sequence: CASSIGASGLYEQYF. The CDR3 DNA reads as TGTGCCAGTAGTATCGGCGCTAGCGGCTTATACGAGCAGTACTTC.

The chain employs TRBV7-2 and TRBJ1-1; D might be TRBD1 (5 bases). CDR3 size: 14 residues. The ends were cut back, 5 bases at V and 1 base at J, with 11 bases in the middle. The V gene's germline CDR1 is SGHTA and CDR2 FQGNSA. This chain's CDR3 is CASSRGLRNTEAFF. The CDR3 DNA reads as TGTGCCAGCAGCCGGGGGTTGAGGAACACTGAAGCTTTCTTT.

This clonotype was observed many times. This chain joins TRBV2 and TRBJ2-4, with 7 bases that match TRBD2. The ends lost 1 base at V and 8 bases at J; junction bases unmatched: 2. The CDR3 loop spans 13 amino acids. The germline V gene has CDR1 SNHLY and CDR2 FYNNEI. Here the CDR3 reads CASSEDGGDIQYF. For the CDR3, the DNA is TGTGCCAGCAGTGAAGATGGGGGGGACATTCAGTACTTC.

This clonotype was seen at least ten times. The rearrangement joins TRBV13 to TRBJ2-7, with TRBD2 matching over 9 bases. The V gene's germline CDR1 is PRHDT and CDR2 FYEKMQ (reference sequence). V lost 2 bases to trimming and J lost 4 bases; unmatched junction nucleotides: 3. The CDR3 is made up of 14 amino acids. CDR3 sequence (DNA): TGTGCCAGCAGCTTACCGGGACTAGCTTACGAGCAGTACTTC. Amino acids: CASSLPGLAYEQYF.

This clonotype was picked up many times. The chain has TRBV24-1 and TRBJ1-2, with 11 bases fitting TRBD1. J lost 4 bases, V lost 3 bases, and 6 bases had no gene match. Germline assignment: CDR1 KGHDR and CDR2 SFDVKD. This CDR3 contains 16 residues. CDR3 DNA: TGTGCCACCAGTGATCCCCGGACAGGGGGCCGCTATGGCTACACCTTC. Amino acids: CATSDPRTGGRYGYTF.

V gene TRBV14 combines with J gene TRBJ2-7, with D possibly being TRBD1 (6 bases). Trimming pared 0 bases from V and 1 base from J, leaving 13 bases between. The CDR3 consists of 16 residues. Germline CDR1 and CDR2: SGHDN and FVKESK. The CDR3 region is CASSQDTGTSSYEQYF. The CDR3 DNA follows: TGTGCCAGCAGCCAAGACACCGGGACATCATCCTACGAGCAGTACTTC.

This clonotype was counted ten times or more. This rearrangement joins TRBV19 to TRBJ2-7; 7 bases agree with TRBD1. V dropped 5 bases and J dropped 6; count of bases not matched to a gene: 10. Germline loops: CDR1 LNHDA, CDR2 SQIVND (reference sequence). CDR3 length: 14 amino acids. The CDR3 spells CASSDWDSRAEQYF. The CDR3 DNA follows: TGTGCCAGTAGTGACTGGGACAGCCGAGCCGAGCAGTACTTC.

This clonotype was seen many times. CDR3 DNA: TGCAGCGTTGAAACGACAGGGGAAGAGACCCAGTACTTC. The encoded protein is CSVETTGEETQYF. The gene calls are TRBV29-1 and TRBJ2-5; 8 nucleotides line up with TRBD1. V gave up 2 bases and J gave up 3 bases; unmatched junction bases: 2. The CDR3 runs to 13 residues. The germline V gene has CDR1 SQVTM and CDR2 ANQGSEA.

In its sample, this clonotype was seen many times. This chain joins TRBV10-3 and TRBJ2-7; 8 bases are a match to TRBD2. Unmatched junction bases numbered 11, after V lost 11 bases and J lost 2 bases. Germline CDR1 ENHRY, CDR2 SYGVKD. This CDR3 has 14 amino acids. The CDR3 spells CASLPSGGTYEQYF. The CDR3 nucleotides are TGTGCCTCCCTCCCGAGCGGGGGAACCTACGAGCAGTACTTC.

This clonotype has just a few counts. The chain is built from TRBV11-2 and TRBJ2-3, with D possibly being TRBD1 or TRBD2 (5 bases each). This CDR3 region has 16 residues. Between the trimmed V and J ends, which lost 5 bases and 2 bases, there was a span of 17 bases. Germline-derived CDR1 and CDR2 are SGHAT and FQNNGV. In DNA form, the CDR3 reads TGTGCCAGCAGCCCGAGTCGGGGCCAACTCACAGATACGCAGTATTTT. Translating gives CASSPSRGQLTDTQYF.

CDR3 bases: TGTGCCAGCAGCTTAGACAGGGGGCGCGTCGGGGAGCTGTTTTTT. As protein: CASSLDRGRVGELFF. This sequence joins TRBV13 and TRBJ2-2, with 9 bases fitting TRBD1. The CDR3 has 15 residues. Per the germline V gene, CDR1 is PRHDT and CDR2 is FYEKMQ (reference sequence). V shed 1 base and J 7 bases; nucleotides not matched to a gene: 4.

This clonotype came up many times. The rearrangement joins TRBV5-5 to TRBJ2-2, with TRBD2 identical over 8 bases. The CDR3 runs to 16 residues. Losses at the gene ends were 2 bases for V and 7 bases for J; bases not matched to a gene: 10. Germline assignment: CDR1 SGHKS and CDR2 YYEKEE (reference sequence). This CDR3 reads CASSLMASGFIGELFF. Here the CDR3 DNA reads TGTGCCAGCAGCTTAATGGCTAGCGGGTTTATCGGGGAGCTGTTTTTT.

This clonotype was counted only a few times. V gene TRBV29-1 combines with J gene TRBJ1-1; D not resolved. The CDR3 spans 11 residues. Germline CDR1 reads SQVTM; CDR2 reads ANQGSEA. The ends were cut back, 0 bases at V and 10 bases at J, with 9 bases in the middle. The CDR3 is CSVEDTPRAFF. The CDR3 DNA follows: TGCAGCGTTGAAGATACCCCCAGAGCTTTCTTT.

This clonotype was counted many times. The CDR3 loop is CSASRGAEAFF. The CDR3 region has the DNA TGCAGTGCTAGTCGAGGGGCTGAAGCTTTCTTT. This chain uses TRBV20-1 with TRBJ1-1; D is possibly TRBD1 (5 bases). The V gene's germline CDR1 is DFQATT and CDR2 SNEGSKA (reference sequence). V gave up 3 bases and J gave up 6 bases, with 8 bases separating them. The CDR3 consists of 11 residues.

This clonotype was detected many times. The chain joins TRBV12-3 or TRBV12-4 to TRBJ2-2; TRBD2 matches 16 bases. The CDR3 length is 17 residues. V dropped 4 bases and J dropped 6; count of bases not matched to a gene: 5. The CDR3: CASSWQGLAGGSGELFF. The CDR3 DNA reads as TGTGCCAGCAGTTGGCAGGGACTAGCGGGAGGGTCCGGGGAGCTGTTTTTT.

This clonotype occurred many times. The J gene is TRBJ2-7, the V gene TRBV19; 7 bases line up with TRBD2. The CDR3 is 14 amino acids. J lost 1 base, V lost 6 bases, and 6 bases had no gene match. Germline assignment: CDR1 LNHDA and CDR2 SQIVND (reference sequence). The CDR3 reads CASRQKAGSYEQYF. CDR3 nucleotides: TGTGCCAGTAGGCAAAAAGCGGGGTCCTACGAGCAGTACTTC.

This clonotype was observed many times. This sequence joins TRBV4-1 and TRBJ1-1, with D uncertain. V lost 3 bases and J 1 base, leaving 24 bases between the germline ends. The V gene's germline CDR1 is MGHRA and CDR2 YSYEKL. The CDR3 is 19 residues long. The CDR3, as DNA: TGCGCCAGCAGCCAGGATCCAAGAGCGGCCACAGCCAAGAACACTGAAGCTTTCTTT. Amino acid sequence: CASSQDPRAATAKNTEAFF.